This T cell receptor (beta chain) stems from a study of T cell repertoires in cytomegalovirus infection. About the research overall: Evidence of both CMV infection and a matching HLA type came from public TCR beta signatures.

Study observations and caveats: Cumulative public TCR beta family frequency identified carriers of CMV plus the relevant HLA. Ex vivo responses were dominated by HLA-C-restricted CMV-specific TCR beta clonotypes.

TCRdb passed the reads through MiXCR, listing each CDR3 protein once. The data hold approximately 550,000 distinct CDR3 sequences, with about 15% observed a single time. This clonotype was counted at least ten times. Antigen specificity is unknown. The CDR3 spans 15 residues. V was trimmed by 5 bases and J by 2 bases, leaving 16 bases between them. Germline V gene sequence: CDR1 SGHVS, CDR2 FQNEAQ. This chain connects TRBV7-8 to TRBJ2-7; the D gene is possibly TRBD1 (6 bases). The material sequenced was CD8+ T cells from PBMCs. The origin of this receptor is a human donor in good health (CMV status not recorded). Some clones in this sample may be carry-over from other donors' samples. The CDR3 sequence: CASSGRGYHAYEQYF. The CDR3 bases are TGTGCCAGCAGCGGCAGGGGTTATCATGCCTACGAGCAGTACTTC. Full variable domain (outside the CDR3, taken from reference TRBV7-8 and TRBJ2-7): GAGVSQSPRYKVAKRGQDVALRCDPISGHVSLFWYQQALGQGPEFLTYFQNEAQLDKSGLPSDRFFAERPEGSVSTLKIQRTQQEDSAVYLCASSGRGYHAYEQYFGPGTRLTVT.